The 11 T cell receptor beta chains below come from one sample, sequenced in a study of CD8+ T cells in alopecia areata. Extraction of RNA preceded its reverse transcription into cDNA, which served as the sequencing template. Method: immunoSEQ multiplex PCR; TCRdb's copy keeps in-frame clones and lacks some. The table includes around 250,000 clones, roughly 69% detected once. The specimen was CD4+ T cells sorted from blood, collected at week 0. The receptors were sampled from a human donor with alopecia areata.

The chain carries TRBV14 and TRBJ2-1; D is ambiguous. V dropped 2 bases and J dropped 9 bases, with 11 bases sitting between them. Germline V lookup: CDR1 SGHDN, CDR2 FVKESK. CDR3 length: 13 amino acids. The CDR3 sequence is CASSQPPWGEQFF. For the CDR3, the DNA is TGTGCCAGCAGCCAACCCCCTTGGGGTGAGCAGTTCTTC.

This clone was recorded a few times. The chain is built from TRBV5-1 and TRBJ2-3, with D uncertain. Looked up from germline, CDR1 is SGHRS and CDR2 is YFSETQ. The CDR3 spans 13 residues. Trimming removed 4 bases at V and 2 bases at J, with 8 bases between. The CDR3 here is CASSGAFTDTQYF. The CDR3 DNA reads TGCGCCAGCAGCGGAGCATTCACAGATACGCAGTATTTT.

V and J are TRBV15 and TRBJ1-4, with a weak D call TRBD1 (6 bases). Looked up from germline, CDR1 is LNHNV and CDR2 is YYDKDF (reference sequence). The germline V and J ends were trimmed by 6 bases and 8 bases, with 10 bases remaining between them. This CDR3 spans 12 amino acids. CDR3 coding DNA: TGTGCCACCAGAGACAGGCTCGAAAAACTGTTTTTT. Residues: CATRDRLEKLFF.

The chain joins TRBV7-9 to TRBJ1-2, with TRBD1 matching 12 bases. Germline V lookup: CDR1 SEHNR, CDR2 FQNEAQ (reference sequence). The CDR3 is made up of 18 amino acids. J gave up 1 base and V 5 bases, and 11 bases lay outside the gene matches. CDR3 in amino acids: CASSAAPGQGAVNYGYTF. CDR3 in DNA: TGTGCCAGCAGCGCCGCACCGGGACAGGGGGCCGTTAACTATGGCTACACCTTC.

This chain connects TRBV29-1 to TRBJ2-1; D remains unclear. The CDR3 length is 13 residues. The V and J ends lost 3 bases and 7 bases respectively, with 13 bases between them. The V gene's germline CDR1 is SQVTM and CDR2 ANQGSEA. The CDR3 region has the DNA TGCAGCGTTGAGCGGACGAGTGGGAATGAGCAGTTCTTC. This codes for CSVERTSGNEQFF.

The CDR3 reads CASSVTGTGIGYTF. The CDR3 coding sequence is TGTGCCAGCAGCGTAACCGGGACAGGGATAGGCTACACCTTC. This chain uses TRBV9 with TRBJ1-2, with 9 bases aligning to TRBD1. V dropped 1 base and J dropped 8; count of bases not matched to a gene: 6. The CDR3 sequence is 14 residues long. The germline V gene encodes CDR1 SGDLS and CDR2 YYNGEE.

The chain carries TRBV30 and TRBJ1-6; D uncertain. Looked up from germline, CDR1 is GTSNPN and CDR2 is SVGIG (reference sequence). V shed 5 bases and J shed 10 bases, with 21 bases lying between them. The CDR3 has 15 amino acids. DNA of the CDR3: TGTGCCTGGTCCGACGGCATCTTCGGGTACTCACCCCTCCACTTT. Protein sequence: CAWSDGIFGYSPLHF.

V gene TRBV2 combines with J gene TRBJ1-1, with D unresolved. CDR3 length equals 14 residues. V lost 3 bases to trimming and J lost 0 bases, with 8 bases between them. Germline V CDR1 and CDR2: SNHLY, FYNNEI. The CDR3 protein is CASSESQVNTEAFF. The DNA of the CDR3 is TGTGCCAGCAGTGAGAGTCAAGTGAACACTGAAGCTTTCTTT.

This clone was detected only a few times. The rearrangement joins TRBV11-2 to TRBJ2-5; 7 nucleotides line up with TRBD1. V lost 4 bases, J lost 7 bases, and 9 bases stayed unmatched. The CDR3 has 14 amino acids. Germline CDR1 reads SGHAT; CDR2 reads FQNNGV. Written as DNA, the CDR3 is TGTGCCAGCAGCTCGGGACAGTCCTATGGGACCCAGTACTTC. This sequence encodes CASSSGQSYGTQYF. The variable domain in full, with the rest retrieved from reference TRBV11-2 and TRBJ2-5, is EAGVAQSPRYKIIEKRQSVAFWCNPISGHATLYWYQQILGQGPKLLIQFQNNGVVDDSQLPKDRFSAERLKGVDSTLKIQPAKLEDSAVYLCASSSGQSYGTQYFGPGTRLLVL.

V usage is TRBV4-3 and J usage is TRBJ1-6; unclear D gene. Germline loops: CDR1 LGHNA, CDR2 YSLEER. The CDR3 runs 14 residues. V was pared by 1 base and J by 10 bases, with 11 bases between. CDR3 sequence reads: CASSQVSGSSPLHF. For the CDR3, the DNA is TGCGCCAGCAGCCAAGTGTCGGGTTCCTCACCCCTCCACTTT.

Turning to this clone: Compared with germline, one end of the junction differs, possibly owing to a read error. The genes are TRBV7-7 and TRBJ2-3, with D hard to call. CDR1 and CDR2 (germline): SSHAT, FNYEAQ (reference sequence). CDR3 size: 15 residues. The CDR3 nucleotides read TGTGCTAGCAGCTTAGATTTGGAAAGCACAGATACGCAGTATTTT. Translating gives CASSLDLESTDTQYF.